These 14 T cell receptor beta chains were sequenced from one sample in a study of cytomegalovirus exposure and HLA in healthy donors. Some clones are missing from TCRdb's copy, which holds only in-frame ones; the method was immunoSEQ multiplex PCR. The profile shows fewer than 100,000 clones, roughly 94% of them singletons. Sequencing was performed on PBMCs. Receptors originate from a woman aged 18-29 years in good health and CMV-seronegative.

With regard to this clone: The junction departs from the called germline gene at one end, perhaps through a read error. The chain combines TRBV7-7 with TRBJ2-5; weak D call: TRBD1 (5 bases). The CDR3 length is 15 residues. Germline CDR1 and CDR2: SSHAT and FNYEAQ (reference sequence). The DNA for the CDR3 is TGTGCTAGCAGCTCCGAGTCAGGGATATGGGAGACCCAGTACTTC. Translating it yields CASSSESGIWETQYF.

The chain employs TRBV10-3 and TRBJ2-7; D is possibly TRBD1 (6 bases). V lost 7 bases and J 0 bases, leaving 10 bases between the germline ends. The CDR3 is 13 amino acids. Per germline, CDR1 ENHRY and CDR2 SYGVKD. The CDR3 DNA reads TGTGCCATCACAGGGGACCTCTCCTACGAGCAGTACTTC. It specifies CAITGDLSYEQYF.

This sequence joins TRBV5-1 and TRBJ2-7; a weak D match, TRBD2 (5 bases). CDR1 is SGHRS, CDR2 YFSETQ, per germline. The CDR3 consists of 16 residues. Trimming took 3 bases from V and 0 from J, leaving 16 bases between them. The CDR3 reads CASSSGVFSRSYEQYF. The DNA for the CDR3 is TGCGCCAGCAGCTCCGGGGTATTCTCCCGCTCCTACGAGCAGTACTTC.

The chain's CDR3 is CASSFDSGGSYNEQFF. The CDR3 bases are TGTGCCAGCAGCTTCGATAGCGGGGGTTCATACAATGAGCAGTTCTTC. The V gene is TRBV7-2, the J gene TRBJ2-1; TRBD2 agrees at 9 bases. The trim removed 3 bases at V and 4 bases at J, leaving 7 bases unmatched. The germline V gene has CDR1 SGHTA and CDR2 FQGNSA. The CDR3 is 16 residues long.

The chain is built from TRBV29-1 and TRBJ2-3; weak D call: TRBD2 (5 bases). V lost 3 bases and J 10 bases, leaving 11 bases between the germline ends. The length of the CDR3 is 11 residues. Germline CDR1 reads SQVTM; CDR2 reads ANQGSEA. The CDR3 spells CSVEGGGPQYF. CDR3 nucleotides: TGCAGCGTTGAGGGTGGCGGGCCGCAGTATTTT.

The chain employs TRBV7-8 and TRBJ1-2; D might be TRBD1 (6 bases). Between the trimmed V and J ends, which lost 3 bases and 6 bases, there was a span of 8 bases. The CDR3 has 12 residues. CDR1 and CDR2 (germline): SGHVS, FQNEAQ. CDR3 in DNA: TGTGCCAGCAGCTTCAGGGGAGATGGCTACACCTTC. Translated: CASSFRGDGYTF.

The chain has TRBV18 and TRBJ1-2, with D unclear. Germline V CDR1 and CDR2: KGHSH, LQKENI. This CDR3 is built from 16 residues. V was trimmed by 0 bases and J by 1 base, leaving 12 bases between them. Written as DNA, the CDR3 is TGTGCCAGCTCACCACCTAAGCTTACGAATAACTATGGCTACACCTTC. Protein product: CASSPPKLTNNYGYTF.

The chain carries TRBV29-1 and TRBJ2-5; possible D gene TRBD2, 6 bases. This CDR3 comprises 13 residues. The V gene's germline CDR1 is SQVTM and CDR2 ANQGSEA. Trimming cost V 1 base and J 5 bases, with 11 bases left between them. CDR3 DNA sequence: TGCAGCGTTGAAGTGGAGGGTAGGGAGACCCAGTACTTC. Translated, it gives CSVEVEGRETQYF.

The chain employs TRBV4-3 and TRBJ1-6; tentative D call: TRBD1 (6 bases). V was clipped by 1 base and J by 3 bases, with 13 bases between them. This CDR3 is built from 17 residues. Germline CDR1 is LGHNA and CDR2 is YSLEER. CDR3 sequence reads: CASSQVVQGLYNSPLHF. The CDR3 coding sequence is TGCGCCAGCAGCCAAGTGGTCCAGGGGCTCTATAATTCACCCCTCCACTTT.

The CDR3 loop reads CASSDEKSLAGGSEQFF. CDR3 DNA sequence: TGCGCCAGCAGCGACGAAAAATCACTAGCGGGGGGATCTGAGCAGTTCTTC. The genes are TRBV5-1 and TRBJ2-1, with 12 bases lining up with TRBD2. The CDR3 is 17 amino acids. Germline V lookup: CDR1 SGHRS, CDR2 YFSETQ. Trimming at V came to 4 bases and at J to 9 bases, leaving 14 bases not matched to a gene.

The chain joins TRBV13 to TRBJ2-3, with TRBD2 matching 11 bases. The CDR3 spans 16 residues. Germline values: CDR1 PRHDT, CDR2 FYEKMQ (reference sequence). Trimming at V came to 5 bases and at J to 1 base, leaving 5 bases not matched to a gene. Written as DNA, the CDR3 is TGTGCCAGCAGCCCACCGGGACTAGCGGGCACAGATACGCAGTATTTT. This gives the protein CASSPPGLAGTDTQYF.

The V call is TRBV10-3, the J call TRBJ2-1; TRBD2 agrees at 7 bases. Germline CDR1 reads ENHRY; CDR2 reads SYGVKD. The V segment lost 3 bases and the J segment 7 bases; nucleotides outside the gene matches: 6. There are 14 residues in the CDR3. CDR3 residues: CAISERLAENEQFF. CDR3 DNA: TGTGCCATCAGTGAAAGGCTAGCGGAAAATGAGCAGTTCTTC.

The chain is built from TRBV10-3 and TRBJ2-6; a possible D gene is TRBD1 (6 bases). From germline, CDR1 is ENHRY and CDR2 SYGVKD. The ends were cut back, 8 bases at V and 0 bases at J, with 14 bases in the middle. The CDR3 covers 16 residues. In DNA, the CDR3 is TGTGCCATCCGGCAGGGGCCCGACTCTGGGGCCAACGTCCTGACTTTC. Translation: CAIRQGPDSGANVLTF.

The gene calls are TRBV6-1 and TRBJ1-4, with D tentatively TRBD1 (5 bases). V was shortened by 6 bases and J by 0 bases, with 8 bases between the two germline ends. Germline V gene sequence: CDR1 MNHNS, CDR2 SASEGT. This CDR3 has 14 residues. The CDR3 here is CASSRQSTNEKLFF. The CDR3 coding sequence is TGTGCCAGCAGCAGACAGTCAACTAATGAAAAACTGTTTTTT.